These 28 T cell receptor beta chains were all obtained from the same sample, sequenced in a study of T cell changes during pregnancy in multiple sclerosis. The table came from immunoSEQ multiplex PCR; TCRdb's copy has only in-frame clones and leaves some out. The sample holds tens of thousands of clones, about 90% seen once. The input for sequencing was peripheral blood, taken in the first trimester of pregnancy. The source of these receptors is a female donor in good health, enrolled as a control in a pregnancy study.

V and J are TRBV5-4 and TRBJ2-5; 7 bases are shared with TRBD2. Trimming removed 4 bases from V and 1 base from J; junction bases left unmatched: 1. The germline V gene has CDR1 SGHNT and CDR2 YYREEE (reference sequence). CDR3 size: 13 residues. CDR3 residues: CASSPSGQETQYF. CDR3 DNA: TGTGCCAGCAGCCCTAGCGGCCAAGAGACCCAGTACTTC.

The chain employs TRBV7-9 and TRBJ1-2; TRBD1 might be the D (5 bases). This CDR3 is built from 16 residues. CDR1 and CDR2 from the germline V gene are SEHNR and FQNEAQ (reference sequence). The V end lost 0 bases, the J end lost 4 bases, and 15 bases lay between the germline ends. This CDR3 reads CASSLAGGGVGYGYTF. The CDR3, as DNA: TGTGCCAGCAGCTTAGCGGGCGGGGGAGTCGGCTATGGCTACACCTTC.

The chain combines TRBV20-1 with TRBJ2-1, with D perhaps TRBD1 (6 bases). The CDR3 extends over 10 amino acids. Deletions cut 6 bases from V and 8 bases from J, with 8 bases between. Germline V gives CDR1 DFQATT, CDR2 SNEGSKA (reference sequence). The CDR3 DNA reads as TGCAGTGCCAGGGGCCATGAGCAGTTCTTC. It yields the protein CSARGHEQFF.

V gene TRBV11-2 combines with J gene TRBJ1-2; D might be TRBD1 (6 bases). The CDR3 spans 13 residues. Trimming removed 3 bases at V and 2 bases at J, with 7 bases between. In germline, CDR1 is SGHAT, CDR2 FQNNGV. This CDR3 is CASSLRGNYGYTF. CDR3 nucleotide sequence: TGTGCCAGCAGCTTGAGGGGGAACTATGGCTACACCTTC.

This rearrangement joins TRBV6-1 to TRBJ2-3, with 9 bases that match TRBD2. The CDR3 consists of 16 residues. J gave up 5 bases and V 2 bases, and 8 bases lay outside the gene matches. Germline CDR1 reads MNHNS; CDR2 reads SASEGT. The DNA for the CDR3 is TGTGCCAGCAGTGAATTGGCGGGAGGGGGTCAAGATACGCAGTATTTT. This gives the protein CASSELAGGGQDTQYF.

This clone was observed a single time. The chain employs TRBV9 and TRBJ2-3; 9 bases match TRBD2. V trimming: 4 bases; J trimming: 6 bases; junction bases outside the gene matches: 9. This CDR3 region has 15 residues. Germline loops: CDR1 SGDLS, CDR2 YYNGEE. CDR3 residues: CASSPKAGGRDTQYF. In DNA, the CDR3 is TGTGCCAGCAGCCCCAAAGCGGGGGGCAGGGATACGCAGTATTTT.

The chain links TRBV30 to TRBJ2-2; 10 bases line up with TRBD2. Germline V CDR1 and CDR2: GTSNPN, SVGIG (reference sequence). There are 14 residues in the CDR3. Trimming took 0 bases from V and 6 from J; bases not matched to a gene: 1. The CDR3 bases are TGTGCCTGGAGTGTAGCGGGAGGGCCCGGGGAGCTGTTTTTT. The encoded protein is CAWSVAGGPGELFF.

V is TRBV20-1 and J is TRBJ2-5, with 9 positions matching TRBD1. The CDR3 runs to 11 residues. J gave up 9 bases and V 5 bases, and 4 bases lay outside the gene matches. Germline V CDR1 and CDR2: DFQATT, SNEGSKA (reference sequence). The CDR3 DNA reads TGCAGTGCTGCCGACAGGGGGGCCCAGTACTTC. Residues: CSAADRGAQYF.

This clone has a single count. The chain combines TRBV19 with TRBJ1-2; TRBD1 might be the D (6 bases). The CDR3 length is 12 residues. Germline assignment: CDR1 LNHDA and CDR2 SQIVND (reference sequence). Trimming removed 9 bases from V and 10 bases from J, with 18 bases in between. The chain's CDR3 is CASTDRTADYTF. The CDR3 DNA follows: TGTGCCAGCACCGACCGGACAGCCGACTACACCTTC.

The chain carries TRBV6-5 and TRBJ2-1; TRBD1 aligns across 9 bases. The length of the CDR3 is 13 residues. Germline loops: CDR1 MNHEY, CDR2 SVGAGI. Unmatched junction bases numbered 7, after V lost 9 bases and J lost 7 bases. CDR3 DNA sequence: TGTGCCAGTAGAGACAGGGGGGAAAATGAGCAGTTCTTC. The encoded protein is CASRDRGENEQFF.

The chain links TRBV9 to TRBJ1-6; D is unclear. V gave up 0 bases and J gave up 8 bases, with 3 bases separating them. Germline CDR1 SGDLS, CDR2 YYNGEE. The CDR3 is 12 residues long. CDR3 DNA: TGTGCCAGCAGCGTAGCGGATTCACCCCTCCACTTT. It yields the protein CASSVADSPLHF.

V is TRBV9 and J is TRBJ2-1, with TRBD2 matching 12 bases. The length of the CDR3 is 19 residues. V shed 0 bases and J 1 base; nucleotides not matched to a gene: 8. Germline V gene sequence: CDR1 SGDLS, CDR2 YYNGEE. In DNA form, the CDR3 reads TGTGCCAGCAGCGTAGACCCTCTCACTAGCGGGAGGTCCTACAATGAGCAGTTCTTC. Amino acids: CASSVDPLTSGRSYNEQFF.

The chain joins TRBV27 to TRBJ2-5; TRBD1 matches 8 bases. Germline assignment: CDR1 MNHEY and CDR2 SMNVEV (reference sequence). With 3 bases clipped from V and 0 bases from J, the junction kept 9 bases outside the gene matches. This CDR3 region has 17 residues. As DNA, the CDR3 is TGTGCCAGCAGTTTCTCGAGGGGACAGGCGTACCAAGAGACCCAGTACTTC. It translates to CASSFSRGQAYQETQYF.

The V call is TRBV6-5, the J call TRBJ1-5; 7 positions agree with TRBD1. The CDR3 consists of 13 residues. Germline assignment: CDR1 MNHEY and CDR2 SVGAGI. The J segment lost 4 bases and the V segment lost 6 bases, leaving 3 bases of the junction unmatched. The CDR3 here is CASSPTGNQPQHF. DNA of the CDR3: TGTGCCAGCAGCCCGACAGGGAATCAGCCCCAGCATTTT.

The chain joins TRBV6-4 to TRBJ2-5; tentative D call: TRBD1 (7 bases). Germline V gene sequence: CDR1 MRHNA, CDR2 SNTAGT. CDR3 length: 15 amino acids. V was cut by 5 bases and J by 5 bases, with 18 bases left in between. The CDR3 reads CASSPTPEGAETQYF. In nucleotides, the CDR3 is TGTGCCAGCAGTCCCACTCCGGAGGGGGCCGAGACCCAGTACTTC.

This chain links TRBV6-1 with TRBJ2-5; 8 bases fit TRBD2. V shed 11 bases, J shed 1 base, and the junction held 6 bases outside the gene matches. Germline CDR1 reads MNHNS; CDR2 reads SASEGT. The CDR3 is 13 residues long. Here the CDR3 reads CAGKRESQETQYF. For the CDR3, the DNA is TGTGCCGGAAAGCGGGAGAGCCAAGAGACCCAGTACTTC.

The chain carries TRBV5-1 and TRBJ2-7; possibly TRBD2 for D (5 bases). The CDR3 covers 14 residues. V lost 4 bases and J 2 bases, leaving 13 bases between the germline ends. In germline, CDR1 is SGHRS, CDR2 YFSETQ. Here the CDR3 DNA reads TGCGCCAGCAGCAAGAGGGAGCACGCCTACGAGCAGTACTTC. Translated, it gives CASSKREHAYEQYF.

The chain carries TRBV2 and TRBJ2-5; 8 bases map to TRBD2. Germline V gene lookup returns CDR1 SNHLY and CDR2 FYNNEI. Germline trimming cut 3 bases from V and 7 bases from J; bases unmatched to any gene: 4. CDR3 length: 13 amino acids. CDR3 region: CASSDSGGRTQYF. As DNA, the CDR3 is TGTGCCAGCAGTGATTCGGGGGGGCGGACCCAGTACTTC.

The chain links TRBV10-2 to TRBJ2-4, with TRBD2 identical over 8 bases. CDR1 is WSHSY and CDR2 is SAAADI in the germline V gene. The length of the CDR3 is 19 residues. V was clipped by 0 bases and J by 1 base; unmatched bases: 11. This chain's CDR3 is CASSESVLAGRVAKNIQYF. The CDR3 nucleotides read TGCGCCAGCAGTGAGTCTGTGTTAGCGGGGAGGGTGGCCAAAAACATTCAGTACTTC.

The V gene is TRBV5-1, the J gene TRBJ1-2; 10 bases align to TRBD1. V gave up 0 bases and J gave up 3 bases; unmatched junction bases: 11. Per the germline V gene, CDR1 is SGHRS and CDR2 is YFSETQ. This CDR3 spans 18 amino acids. This CDR3 reads CASSLETGTGAGDYGYTF. CDR3 nucleotides: TGCGCCAGCAGCTTGGAAACCGGGACAGGGGCTGGAGACTATGGCTACACCTTC.

The V and J genes are TRBV4-2 and TRBJ1-4; D unresolved. Germline CDR1 reads LGHNA; CDR2 reads YNFKEQ. The CDR3 has 15 amino acids. V dropped 1 base and J dropped 7 bases, with 13 bases sitting between them. CDR3 amino acids: CASSQVLGRIEKLFF. CDR3 DNA: TGTGCCAGCAGCCAAGTACTAGGGAGAATTGAAAAACTGTTTTTT.

The chain joins TRBV5-1 to TRBJ1-6; D is possibly TRBD1 (6 bases). The CDR3 is 17 amino acids. Trimming shortened V by 0 bases and J by 10 bases, and 20 bases separated the two germline ends. Germline loops: CDR1 SGHRS, CDR2 YFSETQ. In DNA form, the CDR3 reads TGCGCCAGCAGCTTGGGGGGGCAGGCGACCCCGCAATCACCCCTCCACTTT. This sequence encodes CASSLGGQATPQSPLHF. Filled out from reference TRBV5-1 and TRBJ1-6, the complete variable domain reads KAGVTQTPRYLIKTRGQQVTLSCSPISGHRSVSWYQQTPGQGLQFLFEYFSETQRNKGNFPGRFSGRQFSNSRSEMNVSTLELGDSALYLCASSLGGQATPQSPLHFGNGTRLTVT.

A single count supports this clone. The V call is TRBV5-1, the J call TRBJ2-7, with D tentatively TRBD1 (6 bases). V lost 3 bases to trimming and J lost 2 bases, with 12 bases between them. Germline lookup yields CDR1 SGHRS and CDR2 YFSETQ. CDR3 length: 14 residues. The CDR3 sequence: CASSSGTLTYEQYF. In nucleotides, the CDR3 is TGCGCCAGCAGCTCCGGGACACTTACCTACGAGCAGTACTTC.

The rearrangement links TRBV6-1 to TRBJ2-7; tentative D call: TRBD2 (6 bases). V shed 6 bases and J shed 3 bases, with 18 bases lying between them. The CDR3 has 15 amino acids. The germline CDR1 and CDR2 sequences are MNHNS and SASEGT. The CDR3 here is CASRGGGGFGYEQYF. CDR3 bases: TGTGCCAGCAGGGGGGGTGGGGGTTTCGGCTACGAGCAGTACTTC.

This chain uses TRBV7-9 with TRBJ1-3; tentative D call: TRBD1 (5 bases). The V gene's germline CDR1 is SEHNR and CDR2 FQNEAQ (reference sequence). V was trimmed by 3 bases and J by 0 bases, leaving 9 bases between them. This CDR3 region has 15 residues. The CDR3 protein is CASSLDIRSGNTIYF. DNA for the CDR3: TGTGCCAGCAGCTTGGACATCCGCTCTGGAAACACCATATATTTT.

This chain connects TRBV2 to TRBJ1-2; 8 bases map to TRBD1. CDR3 length: 14 residues. V dropped 3 bases and J dropped 5; count of bases not matched to a gene: 5. Germline assignment: CDR1 SNHLY and CDR2 FYNNEI. In DNA, the CDR3 is TGTGCCAGCAGTGACGGACAGGGACGATATGGCTACACCTTC. The encoded protein is CASSDGQGRYGYTF.

The chain combines TRBV19 with TRBJ1-5; D not certain. Trimming took 8 bases from V and 7 from J, leaving 18 bases between them. From germline, CDR1 is LNHDA and CDR2 SQIVND (reference sequence). This CDR3 spans 14 amino acids. The CDR3 region has the DNA TGTGCCAGTTCCAAGGACTGGTTGGGGCAGCCCCAGCATTTT. It encodes CASSKDWLGQPQHF.

This sequence joins TRBV18 and TRBJ2-5; D is ambiguous. Between the trimmed V and J ends, which lost 0 bases and 5 bases, there was a span of 4 bases. Looked up from germline, CDR1 is KGHSH and CDR2 is LQKENI. The CDR3 totals 12 residues. The CDR3 reads CASSPPGETQYF. CDR3 DNA sequence: TGTGCCAGCTCACCACCGGGCGAGACCCAGTACTTC.